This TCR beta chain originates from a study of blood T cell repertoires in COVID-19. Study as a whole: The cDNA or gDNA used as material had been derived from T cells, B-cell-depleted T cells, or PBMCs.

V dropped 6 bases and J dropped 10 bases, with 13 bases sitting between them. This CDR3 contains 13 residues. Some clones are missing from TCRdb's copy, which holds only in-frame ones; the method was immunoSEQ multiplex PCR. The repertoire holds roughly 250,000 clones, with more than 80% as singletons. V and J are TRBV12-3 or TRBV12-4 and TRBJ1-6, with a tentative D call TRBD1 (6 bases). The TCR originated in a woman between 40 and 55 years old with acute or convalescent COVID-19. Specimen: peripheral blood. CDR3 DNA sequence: TGTGCCAGCAGACAGGGAGGGAAATCACCCCTCCACTTT. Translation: CASRQGGKSPLHF.